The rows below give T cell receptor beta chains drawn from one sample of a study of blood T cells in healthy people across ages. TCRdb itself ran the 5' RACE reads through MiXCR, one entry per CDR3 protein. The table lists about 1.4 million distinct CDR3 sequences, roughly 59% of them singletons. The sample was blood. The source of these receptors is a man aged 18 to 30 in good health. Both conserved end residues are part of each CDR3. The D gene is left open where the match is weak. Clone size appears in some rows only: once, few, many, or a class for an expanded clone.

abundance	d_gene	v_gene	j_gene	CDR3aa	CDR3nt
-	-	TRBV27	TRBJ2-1	CASSPSGVYNEQFF	TGTGCCAGCAGTCCTTCGGGGGTCTACAATGAGCAGTTCTTC
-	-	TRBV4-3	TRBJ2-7	CASSQLAEPSYEQYF	TGCGCCAGCAGCCAACTAGCCGAACCCTCCTACGAGCAGTACTTC
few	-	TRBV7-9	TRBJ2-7	CASSPQQDYEQYF	TGTGCCAGCAGCCCACAACAGGATTACGAGCAGTACTTC
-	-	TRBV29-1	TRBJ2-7	CSVLGGEAEQYF	TGCAGCGTTCTCGGAGGGGAGGCTGAGCAGTACTTC
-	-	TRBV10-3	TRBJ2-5	CAISEADRQETQYF	TGTGCCATCAGTGAGGCGGATCGCCAAGAGACCCAGTACTTC
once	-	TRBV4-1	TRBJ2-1	CASSPGMGEQFF	TGCGCCAGCAGCCCCGGTATGGGTGAGCAGTTCTTC
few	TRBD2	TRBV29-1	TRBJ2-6	CSVRGGHSGANVLTF	TGCAGCGTTCGGGGGGGGCACTCTGGGGCCAACGTCCTGACTTTC
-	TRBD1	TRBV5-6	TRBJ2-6	CASRAPGQYSSGANVLTF	TGTGCCAGCAGGGCCCCGGGACAGTACTCCTCTGGGGCCAACGTCCTGACTTTC
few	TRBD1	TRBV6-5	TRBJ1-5	CASSIGQGGQPQHF	TGTGCCAGCAGTATTGGACAGGGCGGTCAGCCCCAGCATTTT
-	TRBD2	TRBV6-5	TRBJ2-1	CASSYCLAGGPLPGSYNEQFF	TGTGCCAGCAGTTATTGTCTAGCGGGGGGCCCTTTGCCGGGCTCCTACAATGAGCAGTTCTTC
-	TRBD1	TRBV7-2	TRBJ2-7	CASSLAAGGVVRNEQYF	TGTGCCAGCAGCTTAGCGGCAGGGGGCGTGGTGCGGAACGAGCAGTACTTC
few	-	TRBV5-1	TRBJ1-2	CASSFQGDGYTF	TGTGCCAGCAGCTTTCAGGGCGATGGCTACACCTTC
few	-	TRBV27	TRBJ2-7	CASSLIPDNTYEQYF	TGTGCCAGCAGTCTCATCCCAGACAACACCTACGAGCAGTACTTC
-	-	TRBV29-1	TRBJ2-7	CSVGGGISVNEQYF	TGCAGCGTTGGGGGCGGGATCAGCGTCAATGAGCAGTACTTC
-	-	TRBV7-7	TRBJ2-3	CASSSTLSGPDTQYF	TGTGCTAGCAGCTCTACCCTAAGCGGGCCAGATACGCAGTATTTT
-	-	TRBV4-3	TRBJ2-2	CASSQGKRVTGELFF	TGCGCCAGCAGCCAAGGGAAGCGTGTCACCGGGGAGCTGTTTTTT
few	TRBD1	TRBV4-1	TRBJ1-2	CASSQHLTGVENGYTF	TGCGCCAGCAGCCAACACCTGACAGGGGTGGAGAATGGCTACACCTTC
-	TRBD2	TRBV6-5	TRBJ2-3	CASSRGTSGITDTQYF	TGTGCCAGCAGTAGGGGGACTAGCGGGATCACAGATACGCAGTATTTT